This entry features one T cell receptor (beta chain) sequence. Its antigen is undetermined. Germline loops: CDR1 MNHEY, CDR2 SVGAGI. Trimming shortened V by 1 base and J by 10 bases, and 7 bases separated the two germline ends. This CDR3 spans 11 amino acids. The study isolated at least 7 million PBMCs from each sample. The entry originates in a study of blood T cells in healthy people across ages. Study context: Per two T cells, template switching captured roughly one barcoded beta molecule.

Through a sample-barcoded 5' primer and a J-beta primer mix, a second PCR was run for about 6 to 11 cycles. Using its own MiXCR run on the 5' RACE reads, TCRdb lists one record per CDR3 protein. The table records approximately 1.5 million distinct CDR3 sequences, 34% of them present only once. Study-wide points: The long-lived group displayed more naive CD4+ cells, plus higher diversity, than the aged donors did. Age advanced and TCR beta diversity per million T cells fell, roughly linearly.

The sequence was obtained from a woman aged 25 to 45 in good health. Sequencing input: blood. This chain links TRBV6-5 with TRBJ1-1; D remains ambiguous. The CDR3 loop reads CASSYLGSAFF. For the CDR3, the DNA is TGTGCCAGCAGTTACTTGGGGTCAGCTTTCTTT.